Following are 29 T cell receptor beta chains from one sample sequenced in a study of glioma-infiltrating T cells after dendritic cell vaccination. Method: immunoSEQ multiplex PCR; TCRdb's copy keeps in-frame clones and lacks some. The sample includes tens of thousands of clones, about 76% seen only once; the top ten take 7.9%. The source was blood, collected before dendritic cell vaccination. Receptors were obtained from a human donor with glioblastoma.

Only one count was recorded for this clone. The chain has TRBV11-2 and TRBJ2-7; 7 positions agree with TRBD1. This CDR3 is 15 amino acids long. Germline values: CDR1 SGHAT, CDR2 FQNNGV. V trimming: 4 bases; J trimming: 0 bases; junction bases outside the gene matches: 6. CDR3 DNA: TGTGCCAGCAGCTCCCCGGCAGGGGGCTCCTACGAGCAGTACTTC. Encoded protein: CASSSPAGGSYEQYF.

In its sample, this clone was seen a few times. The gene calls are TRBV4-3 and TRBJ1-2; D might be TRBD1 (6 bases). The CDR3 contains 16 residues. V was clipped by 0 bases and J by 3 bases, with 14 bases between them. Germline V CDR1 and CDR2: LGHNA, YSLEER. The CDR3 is CASSQDLPPGDYGYTF. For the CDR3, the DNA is TGCGCCAGCAGCCAAGATCTCCCCCCAGGGGACTATGGCTACACCTTC.

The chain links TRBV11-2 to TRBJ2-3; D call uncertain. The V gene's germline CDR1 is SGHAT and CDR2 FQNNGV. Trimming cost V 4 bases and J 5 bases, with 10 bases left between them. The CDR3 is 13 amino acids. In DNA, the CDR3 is TGTGCCAGCAGCTACAACTCGGGAGATACGCAGTATTTT. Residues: CASSYNSGDTQYF.

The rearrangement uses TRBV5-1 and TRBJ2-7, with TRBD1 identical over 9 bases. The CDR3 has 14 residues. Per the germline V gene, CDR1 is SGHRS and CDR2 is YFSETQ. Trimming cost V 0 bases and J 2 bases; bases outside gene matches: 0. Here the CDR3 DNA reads TGCGCCAGCAGCTTGGGGGACAGGGCCTACGAGCAGTACTTC. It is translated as CASSLGDRAYEQYF.

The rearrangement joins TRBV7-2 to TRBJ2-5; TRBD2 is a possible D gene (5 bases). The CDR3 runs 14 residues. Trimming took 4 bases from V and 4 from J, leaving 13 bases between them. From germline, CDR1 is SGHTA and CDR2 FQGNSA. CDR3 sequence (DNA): TGTGCCAGCAGCTATAGTAGCGACACAGAGACCCAGTACTTC. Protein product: CASSYSSDTETQYF. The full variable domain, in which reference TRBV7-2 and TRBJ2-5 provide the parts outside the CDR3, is GAGVSQSPSNKVTEKGKDVELRCDPISGHTALYWYRQSLGQGLEFLIYFQGNSAPDKSGLPSDRFSAERTGGSVSTLTIQRTQQEDSAVYLCASSYSSDTETQYFGPGTRLLVL.

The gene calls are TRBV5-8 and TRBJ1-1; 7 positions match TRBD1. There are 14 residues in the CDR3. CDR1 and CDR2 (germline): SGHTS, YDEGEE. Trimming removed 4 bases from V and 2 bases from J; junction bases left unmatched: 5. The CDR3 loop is CASSPGQANTEAFF. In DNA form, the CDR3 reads TGTGCCAGCAGCCCCGGACAGGCTAACACTGAAGCTTTCTTT.

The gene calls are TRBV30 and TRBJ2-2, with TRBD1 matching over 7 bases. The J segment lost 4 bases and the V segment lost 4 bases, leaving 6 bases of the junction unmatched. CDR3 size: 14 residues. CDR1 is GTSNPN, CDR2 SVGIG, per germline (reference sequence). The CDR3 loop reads CAWTGTDLTGELFF. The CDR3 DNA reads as TGTGCCTGGACAGGGACAGACCTCACCGGGGAGCTGTTTTTT.

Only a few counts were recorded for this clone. CDR3 sequence reads: CASSLGAVDQPQHF. The DNA for the CDR3 is TGTGCCAGCAGCTTAGGGGCCGTTGATCAGCCCCAGCATTTT. The chain combines TRBV7-6 with TRBJ1-5; D is unclear. Germline V gene data show CDR1 as SGHVS and CDR2 as FNYEAQ. Trimming left V 1 base short and J 5 bases short, with 9 bases between. The CDR3 is 14 amino acids.

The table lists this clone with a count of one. The CDR3 DNA reads TGTGCCAGCAGCCCAATGCCAGGGACAGCCCGGGGTGGCTACACCTTC. Translated: CASSPMPGTARGGYTF. The chain has TRBV7-2 and TRBJ1-2, with 7 positions matching TRBD1. This CDR3 is 16 amino acids long. Germline assignment: CDR1 SGHTA and CDR2 FQGNSA. V trimming: 5 bases; J trimming: 7 bases; junction bases outside the gene matches: 16.

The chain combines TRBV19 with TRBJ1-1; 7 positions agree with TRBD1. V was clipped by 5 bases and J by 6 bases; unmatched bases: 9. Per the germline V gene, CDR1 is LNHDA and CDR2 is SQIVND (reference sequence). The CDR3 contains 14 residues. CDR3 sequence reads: CASSPRTGKAEAFF. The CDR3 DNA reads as TGTGCCAGTAGTCCGAGGACAGGTAAAGCTGAAGCTTTCTTT.

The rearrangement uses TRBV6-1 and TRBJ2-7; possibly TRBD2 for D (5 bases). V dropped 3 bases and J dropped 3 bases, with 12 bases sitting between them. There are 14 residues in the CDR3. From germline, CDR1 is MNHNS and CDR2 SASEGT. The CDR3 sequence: CASSDRGNVYEQYF. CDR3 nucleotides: TGTGCCAGCAGTGACCGAGGGAATGTCTACGAGCAGTACTTC.

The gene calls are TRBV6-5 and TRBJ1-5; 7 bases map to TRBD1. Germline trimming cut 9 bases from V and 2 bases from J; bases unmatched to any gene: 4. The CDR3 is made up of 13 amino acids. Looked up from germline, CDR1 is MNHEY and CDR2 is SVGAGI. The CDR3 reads CASNTGGNQPQHF. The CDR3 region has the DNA TGTGCCAGTAACACAGGGGGCAATCAGCCCCAGCATTTT.

CDR3 sequence: CASSIGQASNQPQHF. CDR3 in DNA: TGTGCCAGTAGTATCGGTCAGGCGAGCAATCAGCCCCAGCATTTT. This chain uses TRBV19 with TRBJ1-5; no reliable D call. Germline CDR1 reads LNHDA; CDR2 reads SQIVND (reference sequence). The CDR3 runs 15 residues. V was clipped by 3 bases and J by 1 base, with 10 bases between them.

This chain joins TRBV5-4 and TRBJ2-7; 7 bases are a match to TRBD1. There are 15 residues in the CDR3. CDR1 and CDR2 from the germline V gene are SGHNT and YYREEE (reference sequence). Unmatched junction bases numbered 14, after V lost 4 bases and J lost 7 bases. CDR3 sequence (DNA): TGTGCCAGCAGCGTAAAAGACAGGGATCTCGGGGAGCAGTACTTC. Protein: CASSVKDRDLGEQYF.

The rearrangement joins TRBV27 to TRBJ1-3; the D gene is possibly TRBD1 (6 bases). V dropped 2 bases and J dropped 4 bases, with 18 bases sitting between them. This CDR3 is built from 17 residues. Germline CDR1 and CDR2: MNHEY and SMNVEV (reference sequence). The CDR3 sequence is CASSLRQVPSEGNTIYF. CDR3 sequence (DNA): TGTGCCAGCAGTTTACGACAGGTCCCATCGGAGGGAAACACCATATATTTT.

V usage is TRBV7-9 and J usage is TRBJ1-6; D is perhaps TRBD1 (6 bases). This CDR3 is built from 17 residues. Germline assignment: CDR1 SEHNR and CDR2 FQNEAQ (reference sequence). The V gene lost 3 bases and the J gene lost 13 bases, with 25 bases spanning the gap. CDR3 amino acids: CASSFSLWGPDPLPLHF. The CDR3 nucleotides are TGTGCCAGCAGCTTTTCTCTCTGGGGGCCGGACCCGCTGCCCCTCCACTTT.

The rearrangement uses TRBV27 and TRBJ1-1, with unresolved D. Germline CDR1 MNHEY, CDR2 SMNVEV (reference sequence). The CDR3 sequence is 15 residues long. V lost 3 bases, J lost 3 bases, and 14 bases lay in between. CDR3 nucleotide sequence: TGTGCCAGCAGTTTGAGGTCCGGCGGGTACACTGAAGCTTTCTTT. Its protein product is CASSLRSGGYTEAFF.

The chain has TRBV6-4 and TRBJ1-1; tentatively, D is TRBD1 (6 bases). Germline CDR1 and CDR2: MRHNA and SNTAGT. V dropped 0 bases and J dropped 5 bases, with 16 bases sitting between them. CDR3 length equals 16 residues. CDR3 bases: TGTGCCAGCAGTGACTCCCCCATACAGGGATTTACTGAAGCTTTCTTT. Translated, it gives CASSDSPIQGFTEAFF.

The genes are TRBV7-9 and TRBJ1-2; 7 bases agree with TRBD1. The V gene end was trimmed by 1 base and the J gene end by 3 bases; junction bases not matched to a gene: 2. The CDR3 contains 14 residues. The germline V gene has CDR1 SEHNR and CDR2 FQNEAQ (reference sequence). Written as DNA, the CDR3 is TGTGCCAGCAGCTTAGACAGGGGCGACTATGGCTACACCTTC. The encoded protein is CASSLDRGDYGYTF. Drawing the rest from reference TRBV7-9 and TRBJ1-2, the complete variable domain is DTGVSQNPRHKITKRGQNVTFRCDPISEHNRLYWYRQTLGQGPEFLTYFQNEAQLEKSRLLSDRFSAERPKGSFSTLEIQRTEQGDSAMYLCASSLDRGDYGYTFGSGTRLTVV.

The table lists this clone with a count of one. CDR3 amino acids: CASSKADRGSYQPQHF. Written as DNA, the CDR3 is TGTGCCAGTAGTAAAGCAGACAGGGGTTCATATCAGCCCCAGCATTTT. This chain joins TRBV19 and TRBJ1-5; 8 bases line up with TRBD1. The V and J ends lost 4 bases and 5 bases, in that order; junction bases with no gene match: 10. This CDR3 spans 16 amino acids. The germline CDR1 and CDR2 sequences are LNHDA and SQIVND (reference sequence).

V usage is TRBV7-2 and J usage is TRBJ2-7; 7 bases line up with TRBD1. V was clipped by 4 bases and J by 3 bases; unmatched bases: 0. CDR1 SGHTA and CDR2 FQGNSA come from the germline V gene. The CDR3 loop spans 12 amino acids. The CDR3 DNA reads TGTGCCAGCAGCTGGGACAGCTACGAGCAGTACTTC. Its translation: CASSWDSYEQYF.

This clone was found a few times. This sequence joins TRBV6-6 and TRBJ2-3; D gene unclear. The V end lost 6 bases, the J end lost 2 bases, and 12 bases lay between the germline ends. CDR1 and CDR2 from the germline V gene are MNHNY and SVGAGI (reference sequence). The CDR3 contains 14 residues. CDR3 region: CASRQDLITDTQYF. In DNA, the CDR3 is TGTGCCAGCAGACAAGACTTGATCACAGATACGCAGTATTTT.

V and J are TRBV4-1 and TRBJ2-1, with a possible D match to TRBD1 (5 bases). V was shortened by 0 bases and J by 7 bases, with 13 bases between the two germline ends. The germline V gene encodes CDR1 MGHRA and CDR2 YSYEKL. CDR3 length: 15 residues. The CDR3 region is CASSQDPGIPNEQFF. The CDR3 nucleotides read TGCGCCAGCAGCCAAGATCCAGGGATACCGAATGAGCAGTTCTTC.

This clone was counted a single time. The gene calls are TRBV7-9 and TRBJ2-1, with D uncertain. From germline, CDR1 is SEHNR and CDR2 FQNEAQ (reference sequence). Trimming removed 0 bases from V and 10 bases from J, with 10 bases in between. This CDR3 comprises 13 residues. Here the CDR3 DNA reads TGTGCCAGCAGCTTAGCATCTACTCGCGAGCAGTTCTTC. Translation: CASSLASTREQFF.

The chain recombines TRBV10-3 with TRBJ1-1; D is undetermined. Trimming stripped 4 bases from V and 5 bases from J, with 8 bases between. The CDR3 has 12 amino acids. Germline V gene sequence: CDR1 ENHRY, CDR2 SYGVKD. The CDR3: CAISGEETEAFF. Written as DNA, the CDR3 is TGTGCCATCAGTGGAGAGGAAACTGAAGCTTTCTTT.

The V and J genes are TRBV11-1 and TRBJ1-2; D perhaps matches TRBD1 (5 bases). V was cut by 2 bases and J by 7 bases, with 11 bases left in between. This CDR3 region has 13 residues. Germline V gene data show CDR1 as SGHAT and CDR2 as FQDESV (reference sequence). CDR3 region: CASSLCRECGYTF. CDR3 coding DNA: TGTGCCAGCAGCTTATGCAGGGAATGTGGCTACACCTTC.

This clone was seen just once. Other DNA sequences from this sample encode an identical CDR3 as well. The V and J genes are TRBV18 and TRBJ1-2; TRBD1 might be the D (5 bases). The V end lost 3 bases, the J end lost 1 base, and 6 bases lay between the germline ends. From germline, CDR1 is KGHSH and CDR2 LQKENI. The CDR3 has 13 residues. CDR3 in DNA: TGTGCCAGCTCACCTGACAGTAACTATGGCTACACCTTC. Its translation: CASSPDSNYGYTF.

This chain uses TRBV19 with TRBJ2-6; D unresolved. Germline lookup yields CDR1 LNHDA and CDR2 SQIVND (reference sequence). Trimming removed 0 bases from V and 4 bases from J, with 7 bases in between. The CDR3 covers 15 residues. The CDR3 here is CASSIELSGANVLTF. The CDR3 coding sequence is TGTGCCAGTAGTATAGAACTCTCCGGGGCCAACGTCCTGACTTTC.

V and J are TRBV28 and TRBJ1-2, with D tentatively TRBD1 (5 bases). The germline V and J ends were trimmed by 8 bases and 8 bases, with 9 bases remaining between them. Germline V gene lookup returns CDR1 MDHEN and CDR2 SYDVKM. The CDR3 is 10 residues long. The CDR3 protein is CASGAWGYTF. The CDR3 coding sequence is TGTGCCAGCGGGGCTTGGGGCTACACCTTC.